This T cell receptor beta chain comes out of a study of shared clonotypes between healthy human individuals. Study conclusions and caveats: Only blood underwent sampling, and tissue repertoires likely differ. Memory subsets generally showed lower estimated richness than naive subsets.

Healthy and HIV-negative, the adult donors had no recent acute infections or vaccinations. A word on this clone: What it recognizes is unknown.

Clones were sequenced by immunoSEQ multiplex PCR, and TCRdb holds only the in-frame ones, with some missing. Of roughly 1,500,000 clones listed, 95% to 99% are singletons. The sequenced material came from naive CD4+ T cells sorted from blood. Indicated subset: CD45RA+ positively selected. The TCR sequence derives from a man aged 30 to 39 in good health.

CDR3: CASGRSTDTQYF. The CDR3 DNA sequence: TGTGCCAGCGGGCGGAGCACAGATACGCAGTATTTT. The chain is built from TRBV7-3 and TRBJ2-3; D gene ambiguous. This CDR3 region has 12 residues. V shed 8 bases and J shed 0 bases, with 6 bases lying between them. The V gene's germline CDR1 is SGHTA and CDR2 FQGTGA.